This TCR beta chain is drawn from a study of T cell responses to AZD1222 COVID-19 vaccine (dated by TCRdb to 2020 to 2022). Study-wide context: AZD1222 recipients with second doses at about 4 weeks or about 12 weeks were pooled, because spike-specific TCR depth and breadth did not differ between schedules. Trial participants were enrolled into age subgroups of 18-55, 56-69 and 70-plus years, which contained about 150, 27 and 61 TCR-sequenced participants, respectively. A total of about 250 trial participants underwent TCR sequencing, of whom about 210 had received two doses of AZD1222 and 26 had received two doses of the MenACWY control vaccine.

To note about this clone: Its antigen specificity is not known. Base qualities are not provided; no much larger clone lies one nucleotide away.

The paper's findings and limits, for the study overall: Nearly half of unique spike-specific TCRs reportedly recognized epitopes outside regions mutated in the B.1.351 and B.1.1.7 variants. In the small 56-69-year group, the increase in depth fell short of significance, most likely because of low power. The vaccine-associated CD4 TCRs covered the entire spike protein, and the dominant responses fell in regions 160-218 and 743-854. Because no day 14 peak-response samples were available, repertoires were characterized only after the peak T cell response. Participants were mostly white British and included more females than males, and it was suggested by the authors that clonal diversity may have been underestimated. A significant rise in spike-specific TCR breadth and depth was observed after two AZD1222 doses relative to day 0 and relative to MenACWY recipients. Conclusions about previously exposed vaccinees were limited because only six AZD1222 recipients were SARS-CoV-2 seropositive at baseline.

V lost 9 bases and J lost 1 base; the stretch between them is 15 bases long. The CDR3 runs 14 residues from the cysteine to the phenylalanine. Only the CDR3 portion is preserved as DNA: 42 bases, with reading frame beginning at the first base. CDR1 and CDR2, looked up from the germline V gene (reference sequence), are LNHDA and SQIVND. The CDR3 regions of human TCRbeta chains were analyzed by immunosequencing. The authors' analysis ran thus. TCRs in the repertoires were matched against a reference library of SARS-CoV-2-specific TCRs that had been generated with the MIRA antigen-specificity platform. Breadth was defined as the fraction of unique TCRs that were SARS-CoV-2-associated, and depth was defined as the fraction of total T cells that were SARS-CoV-2-associated. Each spike-specific TCR was assigned to its reactive spike region and to a CD4 or CD8 class using the MIRA data. Log10-transformed breadth and depth values were compared by one-way ANOVA with Sidak's multiple comparisons tests. TCRdb stores this immuneACCESS table with in-frame sequences only. Part of the clones is absent; in the studies checked, under half of the shortfall reflects unresolved V genes, and no reason is known for the rest. V and J calls and clone size are those listed in that table; D and trimming were worked out from the DNA. The sample table lists under 85,000 clones, more than 70% of them with a count of one. The ten largest clones represent roughly a tenth of the sample.

Per the publication, the time point label means: baseline before first vaccination. The vaccinee samples were drawn from two UK trials, COV001 and COV002, one of which was a single-blind randomized controlled phase 2/3 trial testing AZD1222 (ChAdOx1 nCoV-19) in healthy adults. Trial participant PBMC samples were collected at day 0 and day 28 after the second dose for TCRbeta chain sequencing. This TCR was recovered from an adult in good health. The input for sequencing was peripheral blood, taken on day 0 of AZD1222 vaccination. The chain joins TRBV19 to TRBJ1-1; confidence is insufficient to name the D gene. DNA sequence: TGTGCCAGCAGTTCCGGACGGGGGAACACTGAAGCTTTCTTT. The encoded protein is CASSSGRGNTEAFF.